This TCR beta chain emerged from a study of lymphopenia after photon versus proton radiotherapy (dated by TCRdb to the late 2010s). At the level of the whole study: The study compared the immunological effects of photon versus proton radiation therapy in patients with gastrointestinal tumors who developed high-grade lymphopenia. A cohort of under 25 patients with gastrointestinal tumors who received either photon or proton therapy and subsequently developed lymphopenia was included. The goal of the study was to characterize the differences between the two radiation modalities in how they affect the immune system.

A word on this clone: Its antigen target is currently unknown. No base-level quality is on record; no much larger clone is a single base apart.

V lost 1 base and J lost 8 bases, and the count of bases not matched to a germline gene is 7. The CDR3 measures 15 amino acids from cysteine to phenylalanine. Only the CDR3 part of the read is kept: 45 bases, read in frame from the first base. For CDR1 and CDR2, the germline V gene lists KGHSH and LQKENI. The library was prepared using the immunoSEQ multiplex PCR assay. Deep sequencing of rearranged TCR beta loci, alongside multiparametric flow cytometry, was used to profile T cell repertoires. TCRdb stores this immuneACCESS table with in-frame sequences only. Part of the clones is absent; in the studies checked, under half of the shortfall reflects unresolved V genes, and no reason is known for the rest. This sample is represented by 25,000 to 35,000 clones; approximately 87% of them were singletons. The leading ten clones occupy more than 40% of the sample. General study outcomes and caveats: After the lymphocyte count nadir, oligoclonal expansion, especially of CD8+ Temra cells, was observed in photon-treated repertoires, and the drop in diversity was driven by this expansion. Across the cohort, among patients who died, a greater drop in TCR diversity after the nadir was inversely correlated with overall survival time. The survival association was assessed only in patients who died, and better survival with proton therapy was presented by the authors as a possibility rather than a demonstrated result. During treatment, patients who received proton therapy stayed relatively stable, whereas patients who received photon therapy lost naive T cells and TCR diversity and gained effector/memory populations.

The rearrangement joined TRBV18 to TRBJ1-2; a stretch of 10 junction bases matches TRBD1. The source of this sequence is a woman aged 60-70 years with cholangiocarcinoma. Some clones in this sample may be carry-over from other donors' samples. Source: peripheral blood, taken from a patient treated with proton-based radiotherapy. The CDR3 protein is CASSPQGTGDMGYTF. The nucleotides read TGTGCCAGCTCACCACAAGGGACAGGGGACATGGGCTACACCTTC.